These 31 T cell receptor beta chains were sequenced from one sample in a study of OX40 agonist ivuxolimab in advanced cancers. Generated by immunoSEQ multiplex PCR, the TCRdb table keeps only in-frame clones and is missing some. The sample has some 44,000 clones; over 80% are singletons. Sequencing used CD4+ or CD8+ T cells sorted from blood, obtained in a trial of the OX40 agonist ivuxolimab. All receptors derive from an adult with an advanced solid tumor such as melanoma, head and neck, liver or kidney cancer.

This clone was found once. The chain uses TRBV5-4 and TRBJ2-1, with TRBD2 matching over 7 bases. Germline values: CDR1 SGHNT, CDR2 YYREEE (reference sequence). Unmatched junction bases numbered 16, after V lost 9 bases and J lost 7 bases. The CDR3 runs 15 residues. CDR3 nucleotide sequence: TGTGCCATCGCACTTGAGGCGGGAGTAAAAAATGAGCAGTTCTTC. Its translation is CAIALEAGVKNEQFF.

V gene TRBV2 combines with J gene TRBJ2-2; tentatively, D is TRBD1 (6 bases). Germline lookup yields CDR1 SNHLY and CDR2 FYNNEI. This CDR3 has 14 residues. The germline V and J ends were trimmed by 7 bases and 7 bases, with 16 bases remaining between them. The CDR3 protein is CASIGSGVGGELFF. DNA for the CDR3: TGTGCCAGCATCGGCTCAGGGGTGGGCGGGGAGCTGTTTTTT.

For the CDR3, the DNA is TGTGCCAGCACCCCACCGGGGGGGTCCTACGAGCAGTACTTC. Amino acids: CASTPPGGSYEQYF. The rearrangement links TRBV4-2 to TRBJ2-7; the match to TRBD2 covers 8 bases. Germline loops: CDR1 LGHNA, CDR2 YNFKEQ. The V and J ends lost 7 bases and 1 base, in that order; junction bases with no gene match: 6. The CDR3 contains 14 residues.

The V call is TRBV28, the J call TRBJ1-2; the match to TRBD1 covers 10 bases. Trimming took 5 bases from V and 12 from J; bases not matched to a gene: 12. This CDR3 is built from 14 residues. Germline CDR1 is MDHEN and CDR2 is SYDVKM. This CDR3 is CASSKRDRGPLNTF. For the CDR3, the DNA is TGTGCCAGCAGTAAAAGGGACAGGGGACCGCTGAACACCTTC.

This clone turned up a few times. The rearrangement joins TRBV6-1 to TRBJ1-5; D gene unclear. CDR1 MNHNS and CDR2 SASEGT come from the germline V gene. The germline V and J ends were trimmed by 1 base and 12 bases, with 10 bases remaining between them. The CDR3 has 12 amino acids. The CDR3 region is CASSEGAANQHF. In DNA, the CDR3 is TGTGCCAGCAGTGAAGGTGCCGCCAACCAGCATTTT.

V and J are TRBV30 and TRBJ1-1, with D maybe TRBD1 (5 bases). CDR1 is GTSNPN and CDR2 is SVGIG in the germline V gene (reference sequence). This CDR3 has 14 amino acids. Trimming took off 1 base at V and 1 base at J, with 10 bases between the two ends. DNA of the CDR3: TGTGCCTGGAGTGGGGGACGGGAGAACACTGAAGCTTTCTTT. It is translated as CAWSGGRENTEAFF.

About this clone itself: One junction end does not reproduce the germline sequence, and a read error may be involved. The V gene is TRBV5-1, the J gene TRBJ2-7; 9 positions match TRBD2. CDR1 is SGHRS and CDR2 is YFSETQ in the germline V gene. The CDR3 has 18 amino acids. Here the CDR3 DNA reads TGCGCCAGCAGCTTGGGGCCTAGCGGGATCAACTCCCCCGGGTTTTTTCACTTC. As protein: CASSLGPSGINSPGFFHF.

The chain carries TRBV7-6 and TRBJ2-3; D unclear. The V and J ends lost 4 bases and 2 bases respectively, with 1 base between them. This CDR3 has 11 amino acids. CDR1 and CDR2 from the germline V gene are SGHVS and FNYEAQ. The CDR3 loop is CASSYTDTQYF. The CDR3 bases are TGTGCCAGCAGCTACACAGATACGCAGTATTTT.

The chain links TRBV28 to TRBJ2-1, with 8 bases identical to TRBD1. Germline V gene sequence: CDR1 MDHEN, CDR2 SYDVKM. CDR3 length: 20 amino acids. The V segment lost 7 bases and the J segment 8 bases; nucleotides outside the gene matches: 28. DNA of the CDR3: TGTGCCAGCAATCCGCTAGGGCAGGGGGCGGTAGGGGCCAGCCGGGATGAGCAGTTCTTC. Amino acid sequence: CASNPLGQGAVGASRDEQFF.

The V gene is TRBV11-2, the J gene TRBJ2-7; D is unclear. The germline CDR1 and CDR2 sequences are SGHAT and FQNNGV. The CDR3 loop spans 15 amino acids. Trimming took 0 bases from V and 6 from J, leaving 15 bases between them. CDR3 sequence reads: CASSLDTGGFSEQYF. In nucleotides, the CDR3 is TGTGCCAGCAGCTTAGACACCGGTGGTTTTAGCGAGCAGTACTTC.

The chain combines TRBV28 with TRBJ2-3; 13 bases are shared with TRBD2. The V gene's germline CDR1 is MDHEN and CDR2 SYDVKM. V dropped 4 bases and J dropped 5; count of bases not matched to a gene: 6. This CDR3 region has 16 residues. The DNA for the CDR3 is TGTGCCAGCAGTTCCGGGACTAGCGGGATTGGAGATACGCAGTATTTT. Its protein is CASSSGTSGIGDTQYF.

Notes on this clone: One junction end disagrees with the germline gene, perhaps due to a read error. This chain uses TRBV2 with TRBJ1-2, with D possibly TRBD1 on 5 matching bases. The CDR3 runs to 9 residues. Germline V lookup: CDR1 SNHLY, CDR2 FYNNEI. The CDR3 nucleotides are TGTGCCAGCAGTGATAAAGGGGCGTTC. It yields the protein CASSDKGAF. The full variable domain, its missing parts supplied by reference TRBV2 and TRBJ1-2, is EPEVTQTPSHQVTQMGQEVILRCVPISNHLYFYWYRQILGQKVEFLVSFYNNEISEKSEIFDDQFSVERPDGSNFTLKIRSTKLEDSAMYFCASSDKGAFGSGTRLTVV.

The chain links TRBV10-3 to TRBJ2-3; 8 bases align to TRBD1. Per the germline V gene, CDR1 is ENHRY and CDR2 is SYGVKD. Trimming at V came to 6 bases and at J to 4 bases, leaving 3 bases not matched to a gene. The CDR3 runs to 13 residues. CDR3 sequence: CAIRGQGADTQYF. The CDR3 DNA is TGTGCCATCAGAGGACAGGGTGCAGATACGCAGTATTTT.

V is TRBV6-5 and J is TRBJ2-5, with TRBD1 matching 7 bases. Losses at the gene ends were 2 bases for V and 2 bases for J; bases not matched to a gene: 5. This CDR3 contains 15 residues. Germline V gene data show CDR1 as MNHEY and CDR2 as SVGAGI. Written as DNA, the CDR3 is TGTGCCAGCAGTTACCCGACAGGGTCGCAAGAGACCCAGTACTTC. Its translation is CASSYPTGSQETQYF.

This chain uses TRBV21-1 with TRBJ1-3; the table's TRBD1 call for D was not verified on the DNA. TRBV21-1 is a pseudogene locus. There are 20 residues in the CDR3. The CDR3 bases are TGTGCCAGCAGCAAAGATTTGTGGGGGACACCCATAGTATCTGGAAACACCATATATTTT. Translating it yields CASSKDLWGTPIVSGNTIYF.

The V gene is TRBV15, the J gene TRBJ1-1, with a possible D match to TRBD1 (6 bases). The CDR3 is made up of 15 amino acids. Germline V gives CDR1 LNHNV, CDR2 YYDKDF (reference sequence). V was pared by 0 bases and J by 2 bases, with 10 bases between. CDR3 DNA: TGTGCCACCAGCAGAGATCAGGGGACAAACACTGAAGCTTTCTTT. Translated, it gives CATSRDQGTNTEAFF.

In this sample, this clone turned up a few times. The chain links TRBV29-1 to TRBJ1-1; D remains unclear. In germline, CDR1 is SQVTM, CDR2 ANQGSEA. This CDR3 has 12 residues. V was trimmed by 4 bases and J by 4 bases, leaving 10 bases between them. The CDR3 region has the DNA TGCAGCGTTGTACAATCGACCACTGAAGCTTTCTTT. It codes for CSVVQSTTEAFF.

The rearrangement joins TRBV2 to TRBJ2-1, with a weak D call TRBD2 (6 bases). V was clipped by 4 bases and J by 5 bases, with 12 bases between them. In germline, CDR1 is SNHLY, CDR2 FYNNEI. The CDR3 contains 14 residues. In nucleotides, the CDR3 is TGTGCCAGCAGTGGAAGGACGGGGGACAATGAGCAGTTCTTC. Protein product: CASSGRTGDNEQFF.

The V call is TRBV6-1, the J call TRBJ2-7, with 7 bases that match TRBD2. This CDR3 is built from 13 residues. Trimming took 5 bases from V and 3 from J; bases not matched to a gene: 4. Germline CDR1 is MNHNS and CDR2 is SASEGT. The CDR3 loop is CASSRGLDYEQYF. Here the CDR3 DNA reads TGTGCCAGCAGTCGTGGACTAGACTACGAGCAGTACTTC.

The chain recombines TRBV5-6 with TRBJ2-7; D might be TRBD1 (5 bases). Trimming cost V 1 base and J 2 bases, with 16 bases left between them. The germline V gene encodes CDR1 SGHDT and CDR2 YYEEEE. The length of the CDR3 is 16 residues. The CDR3 sequence is CASSLFTPHRPYEQYF. The DNA of the CDR3 is TGTGCCAGCAGCTTGTTCACCCCTCACAGGCCCTACGAGCAGTACTTC.

The J gene is TRBJ2-1, the V gene TRBV28, with 8 bases lining up with TRBD2. CDR1 is MDHEN, CDR2 SYDVKM, per germline. The length of the CDR3 is 12 residues. Trimming at V came to 4 bases and at J to 13 bases, leaving 6 bases not matched to a gene. Written as DNA, the CDR3 is TGTGCCAGCAGTTCCTCGGGACTAGGCCAGTTCTTC. Translated, it gives CASSSSGLGQFF.

The rearrangement links TRBV9 to TRBJ2-5, with 8 bases identical to TRBD2. From germline, CDR1 is SGDLS and CDR2 YYNGEE. The CDR3 covers 16 residues. Trimming took 0 bases from V and 5 from J; bases not matched to a gene: 9. The CDR3 nucleotides are TGTGCCAGCAGCGTAGGGTGGAGCGGGAGTATGGAGACCCAGTACTTC. Translation: CASSVGWSGSMETQYF.

The chain is built from TRBV2 and TRBJ2-7; D may be TRBD1 (7 bases). The CDR3 totals 14 residues. CDR1 is SNHLY, CDR2 FYNNEI, per germline. Deletions cut 5 bases from V and 6 bases from J, with 17 bases between. The CDR3 sequence: CASSSTYQGGEQYF. The CDR3 bases are TGTGCCAGCAGTAGCACGTATCAGGGGGGCGAGCAGTACTTC.

The chain carries TRBV5-1 and TRBJ2-6; D possibly matches TRBD1 or TRBD2 (5 bases each). The V gene lost 3 bases and the J gene lost 0 bases, with 13 bases spanning the gap. Germline-derived CDR1 and CDR2 are SGHRS and YFSETQ. This CDR3 contains 17 residues. CDR3: CASSSGTILSGANVLTF. CDR3 coding DNA: TGCGCCAGCAGCTCCGGGACCATACTCTCTGGGGCCAACGTCCTGACTTTC. Full variable domain (remainder filled in from reference TRBV5-1 and TRBJ2-6): KAGVTQTPRYLIKTRGQQVTLSCSPISGHRSVSWYQQTPGQGLQFLFEYFSETQRNKGNFPGRFSGRQFSNSRSEMNVSTLELGDSALYLCASSSGTILSGANVLTFGAGSRLTVL.

J is TRBJ2-1 and V is TRBV5-1; tentatively, D is TRBD2 (6 bases). V shed 3 bases and J shed 3 bases, with 13 bases lying between them. The CDR3 loop spans 15 amino acids. Germline assignment: CDR1 SGHRS and CDR2 YFSETQ. CDR3 DNA: TGCGCCAGCAGCTCCGGGACTCAAAACTACAATGAGCAGTTCTTC. Encoded protein: CASSSGTQNYNEQFF. Full variable domain (outside the CDR3, taken from reference TRBV5-1 and TRBJ2-1): KAGVTQTPRYLIKTRGQQVTLSCSPISGHRSVSWYQQTPGQGLQFLFEYFSETQRNKGNFPGRFSGRQFSNSRSEMNVSTLELGDSALYLCASSSGTQNYNEQFFGPGTRLTVL.

This sequence joins TRBV27 and TRBJ1-4; 10 positions agree with TRBD1. CDR1 is MNHEY, CDR2 SMNVEV, per germline (reference sequence). The CDR3 runs 14 residues. V was pared by 4 bases and J by 13 bases, with 9 bases of the junction left unmatched. CDR3 sequence reads: CASSSRRQGALLFF. Written as DNA, the CDR3 is TGTGCCAGCAGTTCCCGCCGACAGGGGGCACTACTGTTTTTT.

The chain uses TRBV5-6 and TRBJ1-1, with D possibly TRBD1 on 5 matching bases. Trimming stripped 2 bases from V and 4 bases from J, with 15 bases between. Germline CDR1 and CDR2: SGHDT and YYEEEE. This CDR3 comprises 15 residues. CDR3 region: CASSLVIWDPTEAFF. Written as DNA, the CDR3 is TGTGCCAGCAGCTTAGTAATATGGGACCCCACTGAAGCTTTCTTT.

CDR3 sequence: CASSLSAWGNVGGELFF. The CDR3 coding sequence is TGCGCCAGCAGCCTCTCCGCGTGGGGAAATGTGGGCGGGGAGCTGTTTTTT. The chain is built from TRBV5-1 and TRBJ2-2; no clear D gene. The V and J ends lost 4 bases and 7 bases respectively, with 23 bases between them. From germline, CDR1 is SGHRS and CDR2 YFSETQ. CDR3 length: 17 residues.

The chain has TRBV6-5 and TRBJ1-2; the D is unclear. CDR1 is MNHEY and CDR2 is SVGAGI in the germline V gene. V shed 7 bases and J shed 0 bases, with 12 bases lying between them. This CDR3 contains 14 residues. This CDR3 is CASKAGLSNYGYTF. For the CDR3, the DNA is TGTGCCAGCAAGGCCGGCCTCTCTAACTATGGCTACACCTTC.

In DNA, the CDR3 is TGTGCCAGCAGCTCTCCCCCCGGGGCCTCCGTTGAGGATACGCAGTATTTT. It specifies CASSSPPGASVEDTQYF. The chain couples TRBV7-9 to TRBJ2-3, with D perhaps assigned TRBD1 or TRBD2 (5 bases each). The ends were cut back, 4 bases at V and 6 bases at J, with 23 bases in the middle. Germline V gene data show CDR1 as SEHNR and CDR2 as FQNEAQ (reference sequence). This CDR3 is 17 amino acids long.

The V call is TRBV6-1, the J call TRBJ2-5; D gene unclear. Near its end, the DNA agrees better with TRBJ2-7, so the J call may be wrong. Per germline, CDR1 MNHNS and CDR2 SASEGT. This CDR3 has 17 amino acids. The CDR3 region is CASSESDLVGTSYEQYF. In nucleotides, the CDR3 is TGTGCCAGCAGTGAATCCGATTTGGTCGGAACATCCTACGAGCAGTACTTC.